This record concerns one T cell receptor beta chain sequence. In its sample, this clonotype was seen many times. The antigen it binds to is not known. Base qualities are missing; no much larger clone stands one base away. The CDR3, from cysteine to phenylalanine, totals 13 residues. Kept here is only the CDR3 DNA, which spans 39 bases and is read in frame from base 1. V is shortened by 2 bases, J by 5 bases, and the region joining them spans 9 bases. CDR1 and CDR2, per the germline V gene, are MNHEY and SVGAGI. This sample is part of a study of Graves' ophthalmopathy and Graves' hyperthyroidism (dated by TCRdb to the late 2010s). At the level of the whole study: Peripheral blood samples were taken at the time of initial diagnosis, before any treatment was given. TCR beta repertoire signatures were used to distinguish Graves' ophthalmopathy from Graves' hyperthyroidism and to predict progression to ophthalmopathy. In total, approximately 130 blood samples were TCR-sequenced: around 42 ophthalmopathy, roughly 77 hyperthyroidism and approximately 17 hyperthyroidism-to-ophthalmopathy patients. A discovery set of 100 patients (43 ophthalmopathy, approximately 58 stable hyperthyroidism) was enrolled to explore V-J signatures distinguishing ophthalmopathy from hyperthyroidism. An independent validation cohort was composed of 18 hyperthyroidism patients and 17 patients who later progressed from hyperthyroidism to ophthalmopathy. In more than five hyperthyroidism patients, T-cell repertoires of thyroid tissue and blood were compared. Once sampling was done, hyperthyroidism patients were given methimazole at a starting dose of 30 mg daily, while ophthalmopathy patients were given high-dose intravenous methylprednisolone. For training and testing, the 100 or so patients in the discovery cohort were randomly divided in a 7:3 ratio. The paper as a whole reports these results and caveats: The 13-signature model separated ophthalmopathy from stable hyperthyroidism with approximately 90% sensitivity and 81% to 82% specificity in cross-validation, and 80%/75% in the test set. In validation, the model predicted ophthalmopathy progression with about 64% sensitivity and around 72% specificity; around twelve predicted patients were CT-confirmed with GO in a median of about 6.2 months. Most expanded thyroid clonotypes with frequency above 0.001 were also detected in blood, suggesting blood repertoires may reflect the thyroid immune response. No statistical method was used to set the sample size in advance, and the investigators knew which group each participant was assigned to.

A patient counted as having stable hyperthyroidism if there was no progression to ophthalmopathy within 18 months of follow-up. The hyperthyroidism patients were 18 to 65 years old and newly diagnosed, with a disease duration of less than 2 months. Anyone with other autoimmune diseases, uncontrolled infections, pregnancy or lactation was excluded from the study. Diagnosis was based on clinical symptoms, serum thyroxine, TRAb, thyroid ultrasound and orbital computed tomography. Ficoll-Paque density gradient centrifugation was used to isolate PBMCs from 9.5 to 10 ml of fresh peripheral blood. Total RNA was extracted using Trizol reagent, and RNA quality was checked on an Agilent 2100 Bioanalyzer. For repertoire sequencing, the TCR beta CDR3 regions were amplified from RNA transcripts. The first round was an RT-PCR using HTBI primers with the Qiagen OneStep RT-PCR kit, and this first round was followed by a second-round multiplex PCR, then size selection and purification. Libraries were sequenced on an Illumina HiSeq2000 using paired-end 100 bp reads. The paper's processing steps were these. SOAPnuke was used to process the reads, removing any read that contained adapters or uncalled bases, had a mean Phred below 15, or lacked an exact match to the constant primer or identifier. COPE v1.2.5 was used to merge the high-quality paired reads. Unique nucleotide sequences were defined as clonotypes and aligned to IMGT TRB V, D and J references using MiTCR v1.1. Analysis was restricted to V-J combinations with a frequency above 0.0001, which covered roughly 99% of repertoires. For each V-J combination, a TCR clonal expansion and chaos score was defined as the ratio of F50 clonal expansion to chaos observed in the TCRdist matrix. Welch's t-statistics and random forest were used to narrow the features down to 13 V-J combinations, which were then fed into a naive Bayes classifier. Thyroid-blood repertoire similarity was quantified with the Morisita-Horn index. Through fastp at Q25 and MiXCR, TCRdb rebuilt clones from the public reads, retaining in-frame beta chains. Merged by CDR3 protein, the rows form single entries marked with the most common genes and DNA. These V and J calls originate from TCRdb's pipeline instead of the authors' own analysis. For this sample the table gives a few hundred thousand distinct CDR3 sequences, of which roughly 15% were detected only once. Jointly, the top ten make up about 7% of the sample.

The receptor comes from a woman between 18 and 29 years old with stable Graves' hyperthyroidism. Donor details come from another sample of the same person, matched by shared clones. The sequenced sample consisted of peripheral blood. The rearranged chain carries TRBV6-5 and TRBJ1-2, with the D gene uncertain. DNA sequence: TGTGCCAGCAGTTACCTACCGATATATGGCTACACCTTC. The translation is CASSYLPIYGYTF.